The sequence of this T cell receptor beta chain was determined in a study of shared clonotypes between healthy human individuals. Study-level information: Three plates were used per donor for CD4 naive, three for CD4 memory, two for CD8 naive and one for CD8 memory.

Profiling relied on immunoSEQ multiplex PCR, and the TCRdb table lists in-frame clones only, not all of them. The sample shows approximately 640,000 clones, around 91% of them seen only once. This CDR3 has 16 residues. Germline CDR1 is MNHEY and CDR2 is SMNVEV (reference sequence). V lost 5 bases to trimming and J lost 8 bases, with 21 bases between them. The chain links TRBV27 to TRBJ1-4; D perhaps matches TRBD1 (5 bases). This receptor was taken from a man aged 18 to 35 in good health. Some clones in this sample may be carry-over from other donors' samples. The sequencing input was memory CD8+ T cells from PBMCs. Stated subset: CD45RO+ cells pooled with CCR7-negative TemRA cells. The CDR3 reads CASSSNGHVLGEKLFF. Here the CDR3 DNA reads TGTGCCAGCAGTAGCAACGGACACGTACTCGGGGAAAAACTGTTTTTT.